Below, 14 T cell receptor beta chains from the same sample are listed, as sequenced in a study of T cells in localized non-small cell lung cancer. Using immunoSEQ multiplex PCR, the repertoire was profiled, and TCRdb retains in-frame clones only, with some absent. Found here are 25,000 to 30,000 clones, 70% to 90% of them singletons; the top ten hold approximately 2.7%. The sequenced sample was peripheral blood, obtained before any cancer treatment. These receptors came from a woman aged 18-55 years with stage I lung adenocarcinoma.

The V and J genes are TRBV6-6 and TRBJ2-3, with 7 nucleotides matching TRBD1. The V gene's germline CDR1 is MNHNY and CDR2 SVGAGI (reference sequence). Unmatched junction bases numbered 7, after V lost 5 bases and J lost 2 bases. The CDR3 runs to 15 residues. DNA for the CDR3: TGTGCCAGCAGTCAACAGGGGTTGGACACAGATACGCAGTATTTT. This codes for CASSQQGLDTDTQYF.

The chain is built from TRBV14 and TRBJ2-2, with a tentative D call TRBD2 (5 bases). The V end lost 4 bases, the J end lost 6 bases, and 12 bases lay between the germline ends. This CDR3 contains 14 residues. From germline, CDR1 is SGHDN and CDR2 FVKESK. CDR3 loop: CASSPNLDSGELFF. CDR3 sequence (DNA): TGTGCCAGCAGCCCAAACCTGGACTCCGGGGAGCTGTTTTTT.

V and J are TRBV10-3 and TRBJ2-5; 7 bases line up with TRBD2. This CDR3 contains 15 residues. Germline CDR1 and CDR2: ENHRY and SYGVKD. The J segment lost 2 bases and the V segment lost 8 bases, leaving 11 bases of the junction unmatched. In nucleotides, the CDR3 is TGTGCCATCGGGCGGAAGGGAGGGGTACAAGAGACCCAGTACTTC. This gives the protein CAIGRKGGVQETQYF.

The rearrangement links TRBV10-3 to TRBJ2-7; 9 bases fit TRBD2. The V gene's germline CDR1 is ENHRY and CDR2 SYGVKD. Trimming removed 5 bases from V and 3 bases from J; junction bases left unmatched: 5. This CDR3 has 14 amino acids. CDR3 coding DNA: TGTGCCATCAGTCCGGGGCGGGAGGGCTACGAGCAGTACTTC. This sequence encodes CAISPGREGYEQYF.

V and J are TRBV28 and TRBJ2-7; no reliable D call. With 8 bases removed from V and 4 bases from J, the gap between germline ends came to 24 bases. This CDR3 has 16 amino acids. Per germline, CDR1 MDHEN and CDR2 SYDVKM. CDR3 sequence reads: CASARWGAPRRYEQYF. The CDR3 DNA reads TGTGCCAGCGCCCGGTGGGGTGCCCCCCGGCGGTACGAGCAGTACTTC.

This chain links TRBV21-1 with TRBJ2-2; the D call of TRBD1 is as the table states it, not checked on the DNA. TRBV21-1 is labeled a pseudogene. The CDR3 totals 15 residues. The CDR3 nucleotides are TGTGCCAGCCCCCCGAGACAGGGGCGATCCGGGGAGCTGTTTTTT. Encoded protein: CASPPRQGRSGELFF.

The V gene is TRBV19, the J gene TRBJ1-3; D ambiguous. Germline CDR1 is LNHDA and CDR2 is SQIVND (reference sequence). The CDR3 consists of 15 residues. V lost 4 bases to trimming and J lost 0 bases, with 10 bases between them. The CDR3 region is CASSKFGDSGNTIYF. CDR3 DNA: TGTGCCAGTAGTAAGTTCGGTGACTCTGGAAACACCATATATTTT. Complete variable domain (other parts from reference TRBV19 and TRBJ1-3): DGGITQSPKYLFRKEGQNVTLSCEQNLNHDAMYWYRQDPGQGLRLIYYSQIVNDFQKGDIAEGYSVSREKKESFPLTVTSAQKNPTAFYLCASSKFGDSGNTIYFGEGSWLTVV.

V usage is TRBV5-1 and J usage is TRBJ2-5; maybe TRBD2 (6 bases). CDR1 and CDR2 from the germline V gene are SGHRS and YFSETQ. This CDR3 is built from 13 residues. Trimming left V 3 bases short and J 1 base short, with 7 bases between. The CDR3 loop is CASSWGLQETQYF. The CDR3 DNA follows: TGCGCCAGCAGCTGGGGACTCCAAGAGACCCAGTACTTC.

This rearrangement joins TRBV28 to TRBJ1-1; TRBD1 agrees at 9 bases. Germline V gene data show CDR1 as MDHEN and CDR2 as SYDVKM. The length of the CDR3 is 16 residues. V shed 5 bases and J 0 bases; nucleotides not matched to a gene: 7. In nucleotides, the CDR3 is TGTGCCAGCAGTCAGGACAGGGGCCGCATGAACACTGAAGCTTTCTTT. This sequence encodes CASSQDRGRMNTEAFF.

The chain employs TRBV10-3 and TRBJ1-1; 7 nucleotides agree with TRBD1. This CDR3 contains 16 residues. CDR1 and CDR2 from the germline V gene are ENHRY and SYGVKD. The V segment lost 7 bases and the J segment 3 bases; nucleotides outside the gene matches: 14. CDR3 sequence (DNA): TGTGCCATCAAGCAGGGGGAGTCTAGTTTGCACACTGAAGCTTTCTTT. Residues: CAIKQGESSLHTEAFF.

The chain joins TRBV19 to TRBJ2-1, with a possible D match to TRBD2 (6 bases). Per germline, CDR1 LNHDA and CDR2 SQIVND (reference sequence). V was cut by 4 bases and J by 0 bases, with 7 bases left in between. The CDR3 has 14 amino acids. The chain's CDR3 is CASSTGSSYNEQFF. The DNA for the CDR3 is TGTGCCAGTAGTACCGGGAGCTCCTACAATGAGCAGTTCTTC.

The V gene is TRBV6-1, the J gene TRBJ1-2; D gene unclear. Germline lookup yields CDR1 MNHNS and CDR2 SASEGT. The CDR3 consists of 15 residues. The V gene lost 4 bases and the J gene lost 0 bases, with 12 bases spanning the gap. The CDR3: CASSGLTQANYGYTF. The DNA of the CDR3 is TGTGCCAGCAGTGGGCTGACACAAGCTAACTATGGCTACACCTTC.

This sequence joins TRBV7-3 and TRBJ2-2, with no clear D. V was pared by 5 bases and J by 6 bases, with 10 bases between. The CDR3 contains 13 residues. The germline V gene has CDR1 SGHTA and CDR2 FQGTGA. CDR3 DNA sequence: TGTGCCAGCAGCGGAATAGGCCCCGGGGAGCTGTTTTTT. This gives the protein CASSGIGPGELFF.

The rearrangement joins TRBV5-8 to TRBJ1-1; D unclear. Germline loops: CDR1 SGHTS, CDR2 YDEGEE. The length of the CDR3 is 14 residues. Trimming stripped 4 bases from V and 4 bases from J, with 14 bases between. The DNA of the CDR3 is TGTGCCAGCAGCCCACAGATCAGTGGCACTGAAGCTTTCTTT. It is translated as CASSPQISGTEAFF. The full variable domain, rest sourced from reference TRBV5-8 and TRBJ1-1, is EAGVTQSPTHLIKTRGQQATLRCSPISGHTSVYWYQQALGLGLQFLLWYDEGEERNRGNFPPRFSGRQFPNYSSELNVNALELEDSALYLCASSPQISGTEAFFGQGTRLTVV.